These T cell receptor beta chains were read from a single sample in a study of CD8+ T cells in alopecia areata. The method was immunoSEQ multiplex PCR; TCRdb's version includes in-frame clones alone and lacks a portion of them. Among fewer than 150,000 clones, 82% were seen once, and the ten largest hold roughly 25%. The sample was CD8+ T cells sorted from blood, taken at week 4, from a patient treated with tofacitinib. The receptor set was obtained from a human donor with alopecia areata. CDR3s include the opening cysteine and the closing phenylalanine or tryptophan. The D gene is left open where the match is weak. A clone size is listed for some rows: how often the clone was seen (once, few, many), or a class if it is expanded.

j_call: TRBJ2-7
v_call: TRBV7-9
clone_size: .
d_call: .
cdr3_aa: CASSPRQGGEIYEQYF
cdr3_nt: TGTGCCAGCAGCCCTCGACAGGGAGGGGAAATTTACGAGCAGTACTTC

j_call: TRBJ1-1
v_call: TRBV5-1
clone_size: .
d_call: .
cdr3_aa: CASSLEGYGDNTEAFF
cdr3_nt: TGCGCCAGCAGCTTGGAGGGGTACGGGGATAACACTGAAGCTTTCTTT

j_call: TRBJ2-7
v_call: TRBV27
clone_size: .
d_call: TRBD2
cdr3_aa: CASSGGGNPYEQYF
cdr3_nt: TGTGCCAGCAGTGGGGGGGGGAATCCCTACGAGCAGTACTTC

j_call: TRBJ2-3
v_call: TRBV15
clone_size: .
d_call: .
cdr3_aa: CATSRDYFEAPPSTDTQYF
cdr3_nt: TGTGCCACCAGCAGAGATTATTTCGAAGCGCCGCCAAGCACAGATACGCAGTATTTT

j_call: TRBJ1-4
v_call: TRBV5-4
clone_size: .
d_call: .
cdr3_aa: CASSLGEGNEKLFF
cdr3_nt: TGTGCCAGCAGCTTGGGGGAGGGTAATGAAAAACTGTTTTTT

j_call: TRBJ2-7
v_call: TRBV18
clone_size: .
d_call: TRBD1
cdr3_aa: CASSPQDRGSYEQYF
cdr3_nt: TGTGCCAGCTCTCCCCAGGACAGGGGATCCTACGAGCAGTACTTC

j_call: TRBJ2-3
v_call: TRBV4-3
clone_size: .
d_call: TRBD1
cdr3_aa: CASSQSSRGLPDTQYF
cdr3_nt: TGCGCCAGCAGCCAGTCCTCCAGGGGGCTCCCAGATACGCAGTATTTT

j_call: TRBJ2-1
v_call: TRBV27
clone_size: once
d_call: .
cdr3_aa: CASMVGRLYNEQFF
cdr3_nt: TGTGCCAGCATGGTGGGCAGGCTATACAATGAGCAGTTCTTC

j_call: TRBJ1-2
v_call: TRBV7-2
clone_size: .
d_call: .
cdr3_aa: CASSLGDTYGYTF
cdr3_nt: TGTGCCAGCAGCTTAGGGGACACCTATGGCTACACCTTC

j_call: TRBJ2-7
v_call: TRBV5-1
clone_size: few
d_call: TRBD2
cdr3_aa: CASSPGLADYEQYF
cdr3_nt: TGCGCCAGCAGCCCGGGACTAGCGGACTACGAGCAGTACTTC

j_call: TRBJ2-7
v_call: TRBV30
clone_size: .
d_call: TRBD1
cdr3_aa: CAWSTGTGAYEQYF
cdr3_nt: TGTGCCTGGAGCACCGGGACAGGGGCCTACGAGCAGTACTTC

j_call: TRBJ1-6
v_call: TRBV21-1
clone_size: .
d_call: .
cdr3_aa: CASSKGATTGHRNSPLHF
cdr3_nt: TGTGCCAGCAGCAAAGGGGCCACGACAGGGCATAGGAATTCACCCCTCCACTTT

j_call: TRBJ2-2
v_call: TRBV7-9
clone_size: few
d_call: .
cdr3_aa: CASPGRDPNTGELFF
cdr3_nt: TGTGCCAGTCCTGGTCGAGACCCGAACACCGGGGAGCTGTTTTTT

j_call: TRBJ1-2
v_call: TRBV13
clone_size: .
d_call: .
cdr3_aa: CASSLEEGSSGYTF
cdr3_nt: TGTGCCAGCAGCTTAGAAGAGGGTTCTAGTGGCTACACCTTC

j_call: TRBJ2-1
v_call: TRBV27
clone_size: .
d_call: TRBD2
cdr3_aa: CASSLGTSGKNEQFF
cdr3_nt: TGTGCCAGCAGTTTGGGGACTAGCGGGAAAAATGAGCAGTTCTTC

j_call: TRBJ2-5
v_call: TRBV6-5
clone_size: .
d_call: .
cdr3_aa: CASRRDHSGGETQYF
cdr3_nt: TGTGCCAGCAGAAGGGACCATTCCGGAGGAGAGACCCAGTACTTC

j_call: TRBJ2-1
v_call: TRBV4-2
clone_size: .
d_call: .
cdr3_aa: CASSQGTGSVNEQFF
cdr3_nt: TGTGCCAGCAGCCAGGGCACAGGGTCGGTCAATGAGCAGTTCTTC

j_call: TRBJ2-2
v_call: TRBV7-9
clone_size: .
d_call: .
cdr3_aa: CASSFTTPNTGELFF
cdr3_nt: TGTGCCAGCAGCTTTACAACACCGAACACCGGGGAGCTGTTTTTT

j_call: TRBJ1-6
v_call: TRBV7-6
clone_size: .
d_call: .
cdr3_aa: CASSTGQGIPPLHF
cdr3_nt: TGTGCCAGCAGCACGGGGCAGGGGATTCCACCCCTCCACTTT

j_call: TRBJ2-7
v_call: TRBV9
clone_size: .
d_call: .
cdr3_aa: CASKAYEQYF
cdr3_nt: TGTGCCAGCAAGGCCTACGAGCAGTACTTC

j_call: TRBJ1-1
v_call: TRBV4-1
clone_size: .
d_call: TRBD1
cdr3_aa: CASRSNTGGGNTEAFF
cdr3_nt: TGCGCCAGCAGATCGAATACAGGGGGCGGGAACACTGAAGCTTTCTTT

j_call: TRBJ2-5
v_call: TRBV18
clone_size: .
d_call: .
cdr3_aa: CASSPPSPGQETQYF
cdr3_nt: TGTGCCAGCTCACCACCATCTCCTGGACAAGAGACCCAGTACTTC

j_call: TRBJ1-1
v_call: TRBV7-9
clone_size: few
d_call: .
cdr3_aa: CASSPLSDRLNTEAFF
cdr3_nt: TGTGCCAGCAGCCCCCTTAGCGACAGATTGAACACTGAAGCTTTCTTT

j_call: TRBJ2-7
v_call: TRBV4-3
clone_size: .
d_call: .
cdr3_aa: CASSQDMRDYEQYF
cdr3_nt: TGCGCCAGCAGCCAAGATATGCGGGATTACGAGCAGTACTTC

j_call: TRBJ1-1
v_call: TRBV2
clone_size: many
d_call: .
cdr3_aa: CASSRGGFTTEAFF
cdr3_nt: TGTGCCAGCAGCCGGGGGGGATTTACCACTGAAGCTTTCTTT

j_call: TRBJ2-3
v_call: TRBV7-8
clone_size: .
d_call: TRBD1
cdr3_aa: CASSWDSRTDTQYF
cdr3_nt: TGTGCCAGCAGCTGGGACAGCCGCACAGATACGCAGTATTTT

j_call: TRBJ2-1
v_call: TRBV6-5
clone_size: few
d_call: TRBD2
cdr3_aa: CASTPGLAESNEQFF
cdr3_nt: TGTGCCAGCACCCCGGGACTAGCGGAGAGTAATGAGCAGTTCTTC

j_call: TRBJ1-2
v_call: TRBV5-4
clone_size: .
d_call: .
cdr3_aa: CASSFGAYGYTF
cdr3_nt: TGTGCCAGCAGCTTTGGGGCCTATGGCTACACCTTC

j_call: TRBJ2-2
v_call: TRBV7-9
clone_size: .
d_call: .
cdr3_aa: CASSTYYRPNTGELFF
cdr3_nt: TGTGCCAGCAGCACCTACTACAGGCCCAACACCGGGGAGCTGTTTTTT

j_call: TRBJ2-7
v_call: TRBV5-1
clone_size: .
d_call: TRBD1
cdr3_aa: CASSVGQGIFYEQYF
cdr3_nt: TGCGCCAGCAGTGTGGGACAGGGTATTTTCTACGAGCAGTACTTC

j_call: TRBJ2-7
v_call: TRBV6-1
clone_size: .
d_call: .
cdr3_aa: CASSEPTSGEQYF
cdr3_nt: TGTGCCAGCAGTGAACCTACTTCCGGCGAGCAGTACTTC

j_call: TRBJ1-1
v_call: TRBV2
clone_size: .
d_call: TRBD1
cdr3_aa: CARGQGDTEAFF
cdr3_nt: TGTGCCAGGGGACAGGGGGACACTGAAGCTTTCTTT

j_call: TRBJ2-7
v_call: TRBV6-1
clone_size: .
d_call: TRBD2
cdr3_aa: CASSEGGSEQYF
cdr3_nt: TGTGCCAGCAGTGAAGGCGGGAGCGAGCAGTACTTC

j_call: TRBJ2-7
v_call: TRBV11-2
clone_size: .
d_call: .
cdr3_aa: CASSLDVWAGATYEQYF
cdr3_nt: TGTGCCAGCAGCTTAGATGTATGGGCAGGGGCGACCTACGAGCAGTACTTC

j_call: TRBJ2-1
v_call: TRBV11-2
clone_size: .
d_call: .
cdr3_aa: CASGPGPGGNEQFF
cdr3_nt: TGTGCCAGCGGACCCGGGCCCGGGGGCAATGAGCAGTTCTTC

j_call: TRBJ2-5
v_call: TRBV15
clone_size: once
d_call: .
cdr3_aa: CATSNGGRKETQYF
cdr3_nt: TGTGCCACCAGTAACGGGGGACGAAAAGAGACCCAGTACTTC

j_call: TRBJ2-3
v_call: TRBV4-1
clone_size: .
d_call: TRBD2
cdr3_aa: CASSPQRGGSTDTQYF
cdr3_nt: TGCGCCAGCAGCCCTCAGCGGGGGGGAAGCACAGATACGCAGTATTTT

j_call: TRBJ1-2
v_call: TRBV27
clone_size: .
d_call: TRBD1
cdr3_aa: CASTFRTGGIYGYTF
cdr3_nt: TGTGCCAGCACCTTTCGGACAGGGGGGATCTATGGCTACACCTTC

j_call: TRBJ2-5
v_call: TRBV4-3
clone_size: .
d_call: TRBD2
cdr3_aa: CASSQDRTSQETQYF
cdr3_nt: TGCGCCAGCAGCCAAGATAGGACTAGTCAAGAGACCCAGTACTTC